A single sample is the source of the 21 T cell receptor beta chains below, sequenced in a study of blood T cell repertoires in COVID-19. Clones were sequenced by immunoSEQ multiplex PCR, and TCRdb holds only the in-frame ones, with some missing. The sample has around 20,000 clones; roughly 92% are singletons. Sequenced input: peripheral blood. These receptors were obtained from a human donor in a cohort sampled during active COVID-19.

V is TRBV28 and J is TRBJ2-7; TRBD1 is a possible D gene (5 bases). Trimming took 4 bases from V and 2 from J, leaving 9 bases between them. The CDR3 sequence is 13 residues long. The germline V gene has CDR1 MDHEN and CDR2 SYDVKM. The CDR3 DNA is TGTGCCAGCAGTTATGCCAGGGCCTACGAGCAGTACTTC. Its translation is CASSYARAYEQYF.

The V gene is TRBV11-3, the J gene TRBJ1-1; TRBD1 aligns across 11 bases. Trimming removed 4 bases from V and 6 bases from J; junction bases left unmatched: 7. The CDR3 loop spans 15 amino acids. Germline lookup yields CDR1 SGHNT and CDR2 YENEEA. The CDR3 DNA sequence: TGTGCCAGCAGCTGGGGGACAGGGGGAAACCCTGAAGCTTTCTTT. Amino acids: CASSWGTGGNPEAFF.

DNA of the CDR3: TGCAGCGCTGGACAGGGGGGCGAAAAACTGTTTTTT. Protein product: CSAGQGGEKLFF. The rearrangement links TRBV29-1 to TRBJ1-4; the match to TRBD1 covers 10 bases. The CDR3 has 12 residues. The J segment lost 8 bases and the V segment lost 7 bases, leaving 4 bases of the junction unmatched. From germline, CDR1 is SQVTM and CDR2 ANQGSEA.

The CDR3 loop is CASSGRDLHSYEQYF. In DNA form, the CDR3 reads TGTGCCAGCAGCGGCCGGGACTTACACTCCTACGAGCAGTACTTC. This chain links TRBV5-4 with TRBJ2-7; TRBD2 might be the D (6 bases). Germline CDR1 is SGHNT and CDR2 is YYREEE (reference sequence). Deletions cut 4 bases from V and 0 bases from J, with 14 bases between. There are 15 residues in the CDR3.

The rearrangement joins TRBV28 to TRBJ1-2; TRBD1 matches 7 bases. Losses at the gene ends were 4 bases for V and 5 bases for J; bases not matched to a gene: 13. The CDR3 loop spans 16 amino acids. Germline CDR1 and CDR2: MDHEN and SYDVKM. CDR3 bases: TGTGCCAGCAGTTCAACTCCGAACAGGGGATCATATGGCTACACCTTC. Protein: CASSSTPNRGSYGYTF.

The chain recombines TRBV11-1 with TRBJ2-1; possibly TRBD2 for D (6 bases). Germline V lookup: CDR1 SGHAT, CDR2 FQDESV (reference sequence). The CDR3 is 16 amino acids. V was trimmed by 7 bases and J by 3 bases, leaving 19 bases between them. The CDR3 protein is CASTLDRGGFYNEQFF. The DNA for the CDR3 is TGTGCCAGCACCCTCGACCGGGGAGGTTTCTACAATGAGCAGTTCTTC.

V is TRBV5-1 and J is TRBJ2-5; 9 bases are shared with TRBD1. CDR1 and CDR2 (germline): SGHRS, YFSETQ. The junction had 3 bases not matched to a gene; V was cut back by 5 bases and J by 1 base. The CDR3 is made up of 14 amino acids. The CDR3 DNA is TGCGCCAGCAGGACAGGGGGAGCCCAAGAGACCCAGTACTTC. Amino acids: CASRTGGAQETQYF.

In this sample, this clone turned up once. The rearrangement uses TRBV14 and TRBJ1-6, with D maybe TRBD1 (6 bases). V lost 4 bases and J 6 bases, leaving 13 bases between the germline ends. This CDR3 has 15 amino acids. The germline CDR1 and CDR2 sequences are SGHDN and FVKESK. The DNA for the CDR3 is TGTGCCAGCAGCCGAAACCAAGGGGGTAATTCACCCCTCCACTTT. The encoded protein is CASSRNQGGNSPLHF.

The chain links TRBV15 to TRBJ1-1, with 8 bases lining up with TRBD1. J lost 1 base, V lost 1 base, and 2 bases had no gene match. The CDR3 is made up of 15 amino acids. Germline V gene sequence: CDR1 LNHNV, CDR2 YYDKDF (reference sequence). CDR3 region: CATSRGDRTNTEAFF. The CDR3 DNA sequence: TGTGCCACCAGCAGAGGGGACAGGACGAACACTGAAGCTTTCTTT.

The chain has TRBV29-1 and TRBJ1-1; 7 nucleotides match TRBD1. Unmatched junction bases numbered 12, after V lost 4 bases and J lost 4 bases. CDR1 and CDR2 from the germline V gene are SQVTM and ANQGSEA. The CDR3 extends over 15 amino acids. This CDR3 is CSVVRTGVFRTEAFF. The CDR3 DNA reads TGCAGCGTTGTAAGGACAGGTGTTTTCCGCACTGAAGCTTTCTTT. Looking up the rest from reference TRBV29-1 and TRBJ1-1 gives the full variable domain: SAVISQKPSRDICQRGTSLTIQCQVDSQVTMMFWYRQQPGQSLTLIATANQGSEATYESGFVIDKFPISRPNLTFSTLTVSNMSPEDSSIYLCSVVRTGVFRTEAFFGQGTRLTVV.

The CDR3 here is CASSQGGGSVYGYTF. DNA of the CDR3: TGCGCCAGCAGCCAAGGGGGGGGTTCTGTCTATGGCTACACCTTC. This chain uses TRBV4-1 with TRBJ1-2, with D tentatively TRBD1 (5 bases). V was clipped by 1 base and J by 4 bases, with 13 bases between them. The germline gives CDR1 MGHRA, CDR2 YSYEKL. This CDR3 has 15 amino acids.

The chain couples TRBV19 to TRBJ2-7; 10 positions agree with TRBD1. CDR1 and CDR2 (germline): LNHDA, SQIVND (reference sequence). This CDR3 is built from 16 residues. The junction had 7 bases not matched to a gene; V was cut back by 1 base and J by 4 bases. The CDR3 is CASSIGRDRGQYEQYF. CDR3 nucleotides: TGTGCCAGTAGTATAGGGCGAGACAGGGGGCAATACGAGCAGTACTTC.

J is TRBJ1-5 and V is TRBV27, with a possible D match to TRBD1 (5 bases). Trimming took 6 bases from V and 1 from J, leaving 25 bases between them. The CDR3 totals 19 residues. Germline lookup yields CDR1 MNHEY and CDR2 SMNVEV (reference sequence). CDR3 sequence: CASSLLYGQGGLSNQPQHF. The DNA for the CDR3 is TGTGCCAGCAGCCTTTTATACGGGCAGGGAGGCCTGAGCAATCAGCCCCAGCATTTT.

The chain has TRBV28 and TRBJ2-5; 7 bases match TRBD2. Germline CDR1 reads MDHEN; CDR2 reads SYDVKM. The CDR3 is 15 amino acids. V was clipped by 8 bases and J by 5 bases; unmatched bases: 14. The CDR3: CASRYGGGEGETQYF. CDR3 sequence (DNA): TGTGCCAGCCGTTATGGGGGAGGGGAAGGGGAGACCCAGTACTTC.

The rearrangement joins TRBV24-1 to TRBJ1-3; D remains unclear. The CDR3 totals 12 residues. Germline values: CDR1 KGHDR, CDR2 SFDVKD. CDR3 residues: CDTGGSGNTIYF. The CDR3, as DNA: TGTGATACCGGAGGGTCTGGAAACACCATATATTTT.

The chain joins TRBV19 to TRBJ1-1; weak D call: TRBD1 (6 bases). V was trimmed by 11 bases and J by 2 bases, leaving 15 bases between them. Germline values: CDR1 LNHDA, CDR2 SQIVND (reference sequence). This CDR3 comprises 13 residues. Here the CDR3 reads CASKDRINTEAFF. CDR3 DNA sequence: TGTGCCTCCAAGGACAGAATAAACACTGAAGCTTTCTTT.

In its sample, this clone was seen once. The chain has TRBV6-5 and TRBJ2-6, with a tentative D call TRBD1 (6 bases). The germline V gene has CDR1 MNHEY and CDR2 SVGAGI. Trimming removed 7 bases from V and 1 base from J, with 11 bases in between. This CDR3 contains 15 residues. In DNA, the CDR3 is TGTGCCAGCATAAGACAGGTTTCTGGGGCCAACGTCCTGACTTTC. Encoded protein: CASIRQVSGANVLTF.

The genes are TRBV18 and TRBJ2-5; tentatively, D is TRBD1 (5 bases). V lost 2 bases and J lost 2, with 6 bases in between. The CDR3 runs to 13 residues. Germline CDR1 is KGHSH and CDR2 is LQKENI. The CDR3: CASSPDRQETQYF. The CDR3 region has the DNA TGTGCCAGCTCACCAGACAGACAAGAGACCCAGTACTTC.

The genes are TRBV4-2 and TRBJ2-5, with TRBD2 identical over 14 bases. Germline values: CDR1 LGHNA, CDR2 YNFKEQ. V trimming: 4 bases; J trimming: 4 bases; junction bases outside the gene matches: 14. CDR3 length: 19 residues. Here the CDR3 DNA reads TGTGCCAGCAGCCCAACAGTGACTAGCGGGGGGGCGTTAGGAGAGACCCAGTACTTC. It specifies CASSPTVTSGGALGETQYF.

The chain has TRBV6-6 and TRBJ1-2; TRBD1 might be the D (5 bases). Trimming removed 4 bases from V and 2 bases from J, with 17 bases in between. In germline, CDR1 is MNHNY, CDR2 SVGAGI (reference sequence). The CDR3 covers 16 residues. As DNA, the CDR3 is TGTGCCAGCAGTTTACTCGGCGCAGGGATGAACTATGGCTACACCTTC. It translates to CASSLLGAGMNYGYTF.

The rearrangement joins TRBV7-8 to TRBJ2-7; no firm D call. The CDR3 is 12 amino acids. With 2 bases removed from V and 12 bases from J, the gap between germline ends came to 14 bases. Per germline, CDR1 SGHVS and CDR2 FQNEAQ. The CDR3 loop reads CASSLQNTQSYF. CDR3 DNA sequence: TGTGCCAGCAGCTTACAAAATACGCAGTCGTACTTC.